This T cell receptor (beta chain) was obtained from a study of blood T cell repertoires in COVID-19. Study context: COVID-19 samples collected from the United States, Italy and Spain covered acute and convalescent phases. T cells, B-cell-depleted T cells, or PBMCs provided the cDNA or gDNA that served as material.

Authors' methods: Amplifying reference gene primers gave estimates of nucleated cell counts. Generated by immunoSEQ multiplex PCR, the TCRdb table keeps only in-frame clones and is missing some. D and trimming were read from the DNA, whereas the V and J calls and clone size are those reported in that table. The sample lists under 250,000 clones, about nine tenths seen once, with 0.72% in the top ten. Germline loops: CDR1 SGHTA, CDR2 FQGNSA. The CDR3 totals 16 residues. V was shortened by 3 bases and J by 1 base, with 12 bases between the two germline ends. Sequencing input: peripheral blood. The chain uses TRBV7-2 and TRBJ2-2, with a weak D call TRBD2 (6 bases). The source is a man aged 35-49 years with acute or convalescent COVID-19. This CDR3 is CASSFSGLLNTGELFF. CDR3 nucleotide sequence: TGTGCCAGCAGCTTTTCGGGACTTTTGAACACCGGGGAGCTGTTTTTT.